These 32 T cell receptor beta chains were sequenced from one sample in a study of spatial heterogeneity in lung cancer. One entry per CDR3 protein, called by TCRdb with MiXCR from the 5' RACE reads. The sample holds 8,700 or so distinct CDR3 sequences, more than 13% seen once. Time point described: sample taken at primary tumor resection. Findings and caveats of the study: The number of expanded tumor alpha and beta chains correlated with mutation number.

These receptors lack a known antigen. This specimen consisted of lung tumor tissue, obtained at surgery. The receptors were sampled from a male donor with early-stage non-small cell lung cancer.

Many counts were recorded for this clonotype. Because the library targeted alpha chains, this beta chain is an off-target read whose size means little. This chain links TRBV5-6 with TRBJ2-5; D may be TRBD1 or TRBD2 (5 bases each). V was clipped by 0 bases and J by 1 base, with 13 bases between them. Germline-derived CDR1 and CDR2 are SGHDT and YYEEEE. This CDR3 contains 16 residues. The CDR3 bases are TGTGCCAGCAGCTTGGCGGGTTTAGGGACCCAAGAGACCCAGTACTTC. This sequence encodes CASSLAGLGTQETQYF.

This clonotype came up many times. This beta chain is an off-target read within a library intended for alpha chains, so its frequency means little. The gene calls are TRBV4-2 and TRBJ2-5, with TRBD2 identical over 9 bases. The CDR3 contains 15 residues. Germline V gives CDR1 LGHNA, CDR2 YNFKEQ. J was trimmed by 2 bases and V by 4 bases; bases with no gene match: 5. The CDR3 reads CASSPRLAEQETQYF. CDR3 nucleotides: TGTGCCAGCAGCCCGAGACTAGCGGAACAAGAGACCCAGTACTTC.

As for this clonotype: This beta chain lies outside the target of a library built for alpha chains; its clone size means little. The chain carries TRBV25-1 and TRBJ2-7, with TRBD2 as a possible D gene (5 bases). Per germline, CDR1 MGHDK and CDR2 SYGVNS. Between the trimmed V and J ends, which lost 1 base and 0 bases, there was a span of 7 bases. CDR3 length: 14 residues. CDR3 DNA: TGTGCCAGCAGTGAATTAGCGTACTCCTACGAGCAGTACTTC. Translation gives CASSELAYSYEQYF.

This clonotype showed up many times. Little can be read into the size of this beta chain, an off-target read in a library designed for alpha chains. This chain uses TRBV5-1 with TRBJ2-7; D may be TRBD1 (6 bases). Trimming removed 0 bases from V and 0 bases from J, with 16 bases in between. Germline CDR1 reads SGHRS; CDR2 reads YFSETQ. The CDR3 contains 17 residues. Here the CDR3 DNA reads TGCGCCAGCAGCTTGGCGTCTGGGGGCACCGTCTCCTACGAGCAGTACTTC. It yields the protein CASSLASGGTVSYEQYF.

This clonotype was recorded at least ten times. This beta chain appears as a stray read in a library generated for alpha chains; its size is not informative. CDR3 protein: CASSDLGTGYGYTF. The CDR3 DNA reads TGCGCCAGCAGTGATCTGGGTACGGGCTATGGCTACACCTTC. The genes are TRBV10-2 and TRBJ1-2, with D unclear. The CDR3 totals 14 residues. The V end lost 3 bases, the J end lost 4 bases, and 12 bases lay between the germline ends. Per the germline V gene, CDR1 is WSHSY and CDR2 is SAAADI.

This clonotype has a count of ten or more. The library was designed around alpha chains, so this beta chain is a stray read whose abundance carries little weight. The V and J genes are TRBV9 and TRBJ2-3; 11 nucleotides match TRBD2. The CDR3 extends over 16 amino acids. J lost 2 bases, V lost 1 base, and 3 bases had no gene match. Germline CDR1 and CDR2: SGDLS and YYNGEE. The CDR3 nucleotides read TGTGCCAGCAGCGTACTAGCGGGAGGACCCACAGATACGCAGTATTTT. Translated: CASSVLAGGPTDTQYF.

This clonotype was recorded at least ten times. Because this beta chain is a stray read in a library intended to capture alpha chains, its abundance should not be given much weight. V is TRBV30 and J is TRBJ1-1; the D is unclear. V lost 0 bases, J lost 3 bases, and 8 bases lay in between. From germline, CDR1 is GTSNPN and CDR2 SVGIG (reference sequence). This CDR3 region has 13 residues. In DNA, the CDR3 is TGTGCCTGGAGTGTCTGGATAGACACTGAAGCTTTCTTT. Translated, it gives CAWSVWIDTEAFF. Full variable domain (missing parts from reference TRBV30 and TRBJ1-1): SQTIHQWPATLVQPVGSPLSLECTVEGTSNPNLYWYRQAAGRGLQLLFYSVGIGQISSEVPQNLSASRPQDRQFILSSKKLLLSDSGFYLCAWSVWIDTEAFFGQGTRLTVV.

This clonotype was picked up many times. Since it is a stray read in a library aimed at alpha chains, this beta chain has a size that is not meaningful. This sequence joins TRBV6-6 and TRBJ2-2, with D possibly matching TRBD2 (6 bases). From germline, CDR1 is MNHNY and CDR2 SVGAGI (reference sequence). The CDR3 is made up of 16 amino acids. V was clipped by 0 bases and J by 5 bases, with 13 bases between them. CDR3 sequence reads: CASSYSAGISTGELFF. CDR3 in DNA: TGTGCCAGCAGTTACTCGGCGGGGATCTCAACCGGGGAGCTGTTTTTT.

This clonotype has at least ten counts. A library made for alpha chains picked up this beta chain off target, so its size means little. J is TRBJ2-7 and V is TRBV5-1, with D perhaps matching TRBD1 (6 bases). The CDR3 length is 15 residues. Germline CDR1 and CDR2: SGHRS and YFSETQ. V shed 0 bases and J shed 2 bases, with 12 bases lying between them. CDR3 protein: CASSLASGDTYEQYF. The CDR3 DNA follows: TGCGCCAGCAGCTTGGCCTCAGGGGACACCTACGAGCAGTACTTC.

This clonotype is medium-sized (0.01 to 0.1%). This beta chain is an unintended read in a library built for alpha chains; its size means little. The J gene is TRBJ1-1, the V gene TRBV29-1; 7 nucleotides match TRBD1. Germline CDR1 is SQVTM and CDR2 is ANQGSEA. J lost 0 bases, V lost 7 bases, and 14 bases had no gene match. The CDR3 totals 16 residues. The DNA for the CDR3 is TGCAGCGACAATAGGCGGGGACAGCGACTGAACACTGAAGCTTTCTTT. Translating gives CSDNRRGQRLNTEAFF.

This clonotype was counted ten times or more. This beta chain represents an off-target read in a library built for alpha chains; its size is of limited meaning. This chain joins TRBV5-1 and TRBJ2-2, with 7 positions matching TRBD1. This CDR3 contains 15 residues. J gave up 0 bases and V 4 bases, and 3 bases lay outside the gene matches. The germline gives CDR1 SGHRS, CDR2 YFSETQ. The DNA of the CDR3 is TGCGCCAGCAGCCAGGACAGGTCGAACACCGGGGAGCTGTTTTTT. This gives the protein CASSQDRSNTGELFF.

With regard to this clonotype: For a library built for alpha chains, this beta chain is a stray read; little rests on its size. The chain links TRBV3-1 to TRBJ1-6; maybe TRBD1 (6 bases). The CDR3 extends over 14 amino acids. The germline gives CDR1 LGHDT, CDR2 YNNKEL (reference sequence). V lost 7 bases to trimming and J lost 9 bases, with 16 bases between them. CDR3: CASKFAGASSPLHF. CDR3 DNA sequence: TGTGCCAGCAAATTTGCGGGGGCTAGTTCACCCCTCCACTTT.

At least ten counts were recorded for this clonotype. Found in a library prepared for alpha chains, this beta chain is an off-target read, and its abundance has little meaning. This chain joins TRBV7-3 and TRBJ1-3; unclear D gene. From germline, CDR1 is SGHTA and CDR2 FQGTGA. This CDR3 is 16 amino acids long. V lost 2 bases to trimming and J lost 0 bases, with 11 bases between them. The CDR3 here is CASSLGPPSSGNTIYF. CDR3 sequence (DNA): TGTGCCAGCAGCTTAGGACCTCCGAGCTCTGGAAACACCATATATTTT.

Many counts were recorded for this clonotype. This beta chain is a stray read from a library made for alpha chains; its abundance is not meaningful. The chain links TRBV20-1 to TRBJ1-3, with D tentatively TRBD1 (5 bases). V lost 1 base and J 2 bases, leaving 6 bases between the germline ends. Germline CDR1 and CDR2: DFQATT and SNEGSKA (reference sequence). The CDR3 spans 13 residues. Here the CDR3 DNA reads TGCAGTGCTAGAGCAGGGACTGGAAACACCATATATTTT. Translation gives CSARAGTGNTIYF.

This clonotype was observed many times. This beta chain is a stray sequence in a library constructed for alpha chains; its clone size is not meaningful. CDR3 residues: CASSLWTAGGPDTQYF. As DNA, the CDR3 is TGTGCCAGCAGCCTCTGGACGGCGGGAGGGCCAGATACGCAGTATTTT. V usage is TRBV27 and J usage is TRBJ2-3; 9 nucleotides match TRBD2. CDR1 and CDR2 from the germline V gene are MNHEY and SMNVEV (reference sequence). The J segment lost 4 bases and the V segment lost 6 bases, leaving 11 bases of the junction unmatched. The CDR3 runs 16 residues.

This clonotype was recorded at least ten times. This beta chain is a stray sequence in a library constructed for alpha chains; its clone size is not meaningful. In DNA form, the CDR3 reads TGTGCCATCAGTGGATCGGAGGATAGCTCCTACGAGCAGTACTTC. Translating gives CAISGSEDSSYEQYF. The chain recombines TRBV10-3 with TRBJ2-7; a possible D gene is TRBD2 (5 bases). The ends were cut back, 4 bases at V and 0 bases at J, with 13 bases in the middle. Germline V gene sequence: CDR1 ENHRY, CDR2 SYGVKD. The CDR3 sequence is 15 residues long.

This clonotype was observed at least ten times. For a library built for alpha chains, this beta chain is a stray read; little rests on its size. Here the CDR3 DNA reads TGTGCCAGCAGCTTAGCGCTCGTTGAAGCTTTCTTT. Translation: CASSLALVEAFF. The V and J genes are TRBV7-9 and TRBJ1-1; unclear D gene. Trimming left V 0 bases short and J 7 bases short, with 6 bases between. There are 12 residues in the CDR3. Germline V CDR1 and CDR2: SEHNR, FQNEAQ (reference sequence).

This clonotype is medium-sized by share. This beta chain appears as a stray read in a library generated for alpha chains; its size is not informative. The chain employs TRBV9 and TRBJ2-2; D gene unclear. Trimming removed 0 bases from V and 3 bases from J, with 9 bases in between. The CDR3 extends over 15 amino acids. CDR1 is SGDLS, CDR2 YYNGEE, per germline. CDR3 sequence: CASSVAVSYTGELFF. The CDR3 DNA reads TGTGCCAGCAGCGTAGCGGTCAGTTACACCGGGGAGCTGTTTTTT.

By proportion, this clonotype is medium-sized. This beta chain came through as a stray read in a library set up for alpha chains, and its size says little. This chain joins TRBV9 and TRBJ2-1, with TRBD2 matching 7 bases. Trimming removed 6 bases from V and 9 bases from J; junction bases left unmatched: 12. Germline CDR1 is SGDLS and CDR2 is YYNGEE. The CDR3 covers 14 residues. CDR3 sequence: CASNGVGGPIEQFF. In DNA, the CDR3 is TGTGCCAGCAACGGTGTGGGAGGGCCCATTGAGCAGTTCTTC.

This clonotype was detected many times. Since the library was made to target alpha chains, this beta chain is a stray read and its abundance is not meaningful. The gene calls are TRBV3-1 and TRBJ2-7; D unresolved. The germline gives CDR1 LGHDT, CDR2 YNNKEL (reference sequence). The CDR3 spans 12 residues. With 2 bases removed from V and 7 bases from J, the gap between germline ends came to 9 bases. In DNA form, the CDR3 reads TGTGCCAGCAGCCAATCGACAAGGGAGCAGTACTTC. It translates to CASSQSTREQYF.

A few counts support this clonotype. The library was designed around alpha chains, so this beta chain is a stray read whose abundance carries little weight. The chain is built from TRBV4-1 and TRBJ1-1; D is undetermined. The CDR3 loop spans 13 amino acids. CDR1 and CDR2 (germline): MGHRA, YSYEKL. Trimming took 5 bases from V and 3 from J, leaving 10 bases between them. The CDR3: CASSLRADTEAFF. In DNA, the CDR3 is TGCGCCAGCAGCTTAAGGGCGGACACTGAAGCTTTCTTT.

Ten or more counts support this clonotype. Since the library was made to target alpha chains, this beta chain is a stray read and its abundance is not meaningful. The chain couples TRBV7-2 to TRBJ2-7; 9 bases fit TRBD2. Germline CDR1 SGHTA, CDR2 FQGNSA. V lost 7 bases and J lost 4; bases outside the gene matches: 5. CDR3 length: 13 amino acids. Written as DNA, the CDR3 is TGTGCCAGCACGAGTAGCGGGAGATACGAGCAGTACTTC. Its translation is CASTSSGRYEQYF.

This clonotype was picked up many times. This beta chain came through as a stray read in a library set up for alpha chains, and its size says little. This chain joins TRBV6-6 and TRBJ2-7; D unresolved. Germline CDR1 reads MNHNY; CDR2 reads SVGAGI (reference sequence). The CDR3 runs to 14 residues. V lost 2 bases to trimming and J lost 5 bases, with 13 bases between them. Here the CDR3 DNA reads TGTGCCAGCAGTTACAAGGGCTTAAACGACGAGCAGTACTTC. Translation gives CASSYKGLNDEQYF.

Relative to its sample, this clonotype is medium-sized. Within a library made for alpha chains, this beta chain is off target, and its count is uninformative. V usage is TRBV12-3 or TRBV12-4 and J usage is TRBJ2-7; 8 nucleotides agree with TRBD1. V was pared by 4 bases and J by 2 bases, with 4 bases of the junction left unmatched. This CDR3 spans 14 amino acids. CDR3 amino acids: CASSSGTGAYEQYF. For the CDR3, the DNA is TGTGCCAGCAGTTCGGGGACAGGAGCCTACGAGCAGTACTTC.

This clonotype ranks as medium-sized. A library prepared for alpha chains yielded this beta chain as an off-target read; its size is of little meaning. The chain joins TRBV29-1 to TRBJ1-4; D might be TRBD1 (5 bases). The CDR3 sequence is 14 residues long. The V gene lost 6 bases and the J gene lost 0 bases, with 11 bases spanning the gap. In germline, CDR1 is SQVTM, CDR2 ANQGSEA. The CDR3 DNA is TGCAGCGTGGGACCTGGTGCAACTAATGAAAAACTGTTTTTT. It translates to CSVGPGATNEKLFF.

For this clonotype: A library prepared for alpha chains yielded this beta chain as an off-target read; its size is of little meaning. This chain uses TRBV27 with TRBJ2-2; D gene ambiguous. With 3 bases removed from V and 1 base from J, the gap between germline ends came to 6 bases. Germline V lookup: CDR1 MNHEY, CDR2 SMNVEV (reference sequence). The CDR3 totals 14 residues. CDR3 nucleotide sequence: TGTGCCAGCAGTTTCTATGGGAACACCGGGGAGCTGTTTTTT. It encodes CASSFYGNTGELFF.

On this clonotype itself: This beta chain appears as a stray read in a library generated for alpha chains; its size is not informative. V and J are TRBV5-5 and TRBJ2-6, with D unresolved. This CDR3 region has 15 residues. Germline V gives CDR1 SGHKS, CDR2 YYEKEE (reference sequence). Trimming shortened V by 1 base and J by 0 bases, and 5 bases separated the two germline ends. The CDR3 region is CASSLISSGANVLTF. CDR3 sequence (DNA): TGTGCCAGCAGCTTGATCAGCTCTGGGGCCAACGTCCTGACTTTC. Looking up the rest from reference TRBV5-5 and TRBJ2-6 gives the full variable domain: DAGVTQSPTHLIKTRGQQVTLRCSPISGHKSVSWYQQVLGQGPQFIFQYYEKEERGRGNFPDRFSARQFPNYSSELNVNALLLGDSALYLCASSLISSGANVLTFGAGSRLTVL.

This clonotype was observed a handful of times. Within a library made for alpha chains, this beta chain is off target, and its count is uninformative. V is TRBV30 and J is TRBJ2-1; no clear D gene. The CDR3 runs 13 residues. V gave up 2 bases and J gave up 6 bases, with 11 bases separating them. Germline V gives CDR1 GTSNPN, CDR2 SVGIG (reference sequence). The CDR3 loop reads CAWSTTHSNEQFF. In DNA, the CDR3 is TGTGCCTGGAGTACAACACACAGCAATGAGCAGTTCTTC.

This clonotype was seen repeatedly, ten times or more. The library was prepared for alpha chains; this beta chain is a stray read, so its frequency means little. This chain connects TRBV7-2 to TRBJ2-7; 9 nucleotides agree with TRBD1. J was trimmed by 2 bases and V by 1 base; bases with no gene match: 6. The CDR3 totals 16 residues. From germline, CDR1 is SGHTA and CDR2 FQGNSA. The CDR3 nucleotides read TGTGCCAGCAGCTTAGAAAGGGACAGGGTACCCTACGAGCAGTACTTC. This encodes CASSLERDRVPYEQYF.

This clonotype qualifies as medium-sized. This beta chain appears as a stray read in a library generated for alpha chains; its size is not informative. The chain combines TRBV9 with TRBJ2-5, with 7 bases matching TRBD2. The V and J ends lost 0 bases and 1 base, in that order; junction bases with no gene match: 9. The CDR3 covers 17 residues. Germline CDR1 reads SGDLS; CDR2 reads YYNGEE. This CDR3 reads CASSVGVSAGAQETQYF. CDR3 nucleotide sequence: TGTGCCAGCAGCGTAGGGGTTTCGGCGGGAGCCCAAGAGACCCAGTACTTC.

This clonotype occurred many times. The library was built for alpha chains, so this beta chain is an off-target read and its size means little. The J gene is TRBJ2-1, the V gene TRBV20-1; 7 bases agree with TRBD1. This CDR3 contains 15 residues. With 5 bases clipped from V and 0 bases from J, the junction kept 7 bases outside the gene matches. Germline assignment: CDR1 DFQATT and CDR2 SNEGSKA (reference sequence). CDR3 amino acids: CSARGQASSYNEQFF. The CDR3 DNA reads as TGCAGTGCTCGTGGACAGGCCAGCTCCTACAATGAGCAGTTCTTC.

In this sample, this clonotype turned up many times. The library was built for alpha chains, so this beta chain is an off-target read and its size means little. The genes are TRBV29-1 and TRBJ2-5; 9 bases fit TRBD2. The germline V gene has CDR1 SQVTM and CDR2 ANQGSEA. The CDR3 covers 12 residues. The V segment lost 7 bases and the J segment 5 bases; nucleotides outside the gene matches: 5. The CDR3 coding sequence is TGCAGCGCTGGAACTAGCGGGGAGACCCAGTACTTC. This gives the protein CSAGTSGETQYF.